Below, one T cell receptor beta chain is given with its context. Its antigen is currently unknown. This entry comes from a study of CD8 T cells in ankylosing spondylitis. Study findings and constraints: Matched synovial fluid from ankylosing spondylitis patients was reported to be enriched for disease-linked clones. Earlier literature documents some of the motif variants in reactive arthritis synovial fluid and blood. The authors found the disease-linked clones to be CD8+ and relatively rare in peripheral blood. Characteristic of ankylosing spondylitis blood, it appeared, was a TCR beta motif comprising about eight highly homologous variants.

The germline gives CDR1 SGHVS, CDR2 FQNEAQ. Trimming pared 5 bases from V and 1 base from J, leaving 11 bases between. The CDR3 loop spans 14 amino acids. Molecular-barcoded quantitative 5'-RACE produced these TCR beta libraries. Using its own MiXCR run on the 5' RACE reads, TCRdb lists one record per CDR3 protein. The data contain about 500,000 distinct CDR3 sequences, 10% to 15% of them seen just once; the ten biggest clones take up over 6.5%. The TCR sequence derives from a male donor with ankylosing spondylitis. The chain recombines TRBV7-8 with TRBJ2-5; no definite D call. Sequencing was carried out using blood, either unsorted or a sorted T cell fraction (not recorded which). CDR3 residues: CASSPQLFQETQYF. CDR3 in DNA: TGTGCCAGCAGCCCCCAACTGTTCCAAGAGACCCAGTACTTC.